Each of the 22 T cell receptor beta chains below was sequenced from the same sample in a study of T cells in Graves' hyperthyroidism and ophthalmopathy. Amplification of TCR beta CDR3 regions was performed using RNA transcripts as template. The HTBI primer set was used in a first-round RT-PCR of the TCR CDR3. In TCRdb, the multiplex PCR reads were re-called with MiXCR into one record per CDR3 protein. Of approximately 370,000 distinct CDR3 sequences listed, 17% were seen once; the top ten hold 30% to 35%. The sample consisted of blood. The receptor set was obtained from a woman aged 25-40 years with Graves' hyperthyroidism that later progressed to Graves' ophthalmopathy.

V usage is TRBV29-1 and J usage is TRBJ1-2; no clear D. Germline CDR1 SQVTM, CDR2 ANQGSEA. Between the trimmed V and J ends, which lost 2 bases and 5 bases, there was a span of 6 bases. CDR3 size: 11 residues. The CDR3: CSVESGYGYTF. The CDR3 DNA is TGCAGCGTTGAATCCGGGTATGGCTACACCTTC. Full variable domain (outside the CDR3, taken from reference TRBV29-1 and TRBJ1-2): SAVISQKPSRDICQRGTSLTIQCQVDSQVTMMFWYRQQPGQSLTLIATANQGSEATYESGFVIDKFPISRPNLTFSTLTVSNMSPEDSSIYLCSVESGYGYTFGSGTRLTVV.

This clonotype was detected many times. The chain uses TRBV11-2 and TRBJ2-7, with 7 bases aligning to TRBD2. CDR1 is SGHAT, CDR2 FQNNGV, per germline. The CDR3 runs 14 residues. The junction had 5 bases not matched to a gene; V was cut back by 3 bases and J by 3 bases. The CDR3 region is CASSFSGSDYEQYF. CDR3 DNA sequence: TGTGCCAGCAGCTTTAGCGGGTCAGACTACGAGCAGTACTTC.

The table lists this clonotype with many counts. V gene TRBV2 combines with J gene TRBJ2-1; 7 nucleotides agree with TRBD2. V lost 1 base, J lost 0 bases, and 12 bases stayed unmatched. The length of the CDR3 is 19 residues. Per germline, CDR1 SNHLY and CDR2 FYNNEI. DNA of the CDR3: TGTGCCAGCAGTGAAGGGGGTTTCACTAGCGACAGCTCCTACAATGAGCAGTTCTTC. As protein: CASSEGGFTSDSSYNEQFF.

This chain uses TRBV11-3 with TRBJ2-3; 8 positions match TRBD2. Germline CDR1 SGHNT, CDR2 YENEEA. The CDR3 runs 16 residues. The J segment lost 2 bases and the V segment lost 5 bases, leaving 9 bases of the junction unmatched. As DNA, the CDR3 is TGTGCCAGCAGCCAAGGTGAACTAGCGGCCACAGATACGCAGTATTTT. It specifies CASSQGELAATDTQYF.

Turning to this clonotype: This may be a read error: a much more frequent sequence differs by one nucleotide. Because the CDR3 is missing its conserved closing phenylalanine or tryptophan, this is likely a read error. The chain joins TRBV19 to TRBJ2-7; D call uncertain. The CDR3 is made up of 13 amino acids. Germline lookup yields CDR1 LNHDA and CDR2 SQIVND (reference sequence). V gave up 6 bases and J gave up 6 bases, with 15 bases separating them. In DNA form, the CDR3 reads TGTGCCAGTAGCGCTCTTCCCCCCCGCGAGCAGTACCTC. This sequence encodes CASSALPPREQYL.

This clonotype turned up a few times. This chain connects TRBV7-9 to TRBJ2-7; D may be TRBD2 (5 bases). CDR1 and CDR2 from the germline V gene are SEHNR and FQNEAQ (reference sequence). This CDR3 has 17 amino acids. The V and J ends lost 4 bases and 0 bases respectively, with 19 bases between them. CDR3 sequence reads: CASSYSTRAGSSYEQYF. Written as DNA, the CDR3 is TGTGCCAGCAGCTATAGCACGCGGGCTGGGAGCTCCTACGAGCAGTACTTC.

The chain joins TRBV2 to TRBJ2-5, with 10 bases lining up with TRBD2. Per germline, CDR1 SNHLY and CDR2 FYNNEI. This CDR3 comprises 14 residues. V was pared by 7 bases and J by 4 bases, with 6 bases of the junction left unmatched. The CDR3 region has the DNA TGTGCCAGCATATTGGCTAGCGGGAGAGAGACCCAGTACTTC. It is translated as CASILASGRETQYF.

This clonotype occurred a few times. This chain uses TRBV5-1 with TRBJ2-4; D is ambiguous. Germline loops: CDR1 SGHRS, CDR2 YFSETQ. The CDR3 runs 15 residues. The V gene lost 0 bases and the J gene lost 5 bases, with 12 bases spanning the gap. The CDR3 coding sequence is TGCGCCAGCAGCTTGGACCTGTTGTCGGAAAACATTCAGTACTTC. Protein: CASSLDLLSENIQYF. The complete variable domain, with remaining parts taken from reference TRBV5-1 and TRBJ2-4, reads KAGVTQTPRYLIKTRGQQVTLSCSPISGHRSVSWYQQTPGQGLQFLFEYFSETQRNKGNFPGRFSGRQFSNSRSEMNVSTLELGDSALYLCASSLDLLSENIQYFGAGTRLSVL.

This clonotype showed up just a few times. The chain employs TRBV29-1 and TRBJ1-2; TRBD1 matches 7 bases. The germline CDR1 and CDR2 sequences are SQVTM and ANQGSEA. The J segment lost 2 bases and the V segment lost 3 bases, leaving 6 bases of the junction unmatched. The CDR3 extends over 14 amino acids. The CDR3 is CSVDIGGANYGYTF. For the CDR3, the DNA is TGCAGCGTTGATATAGGGGGCGCGAACTATGGCTACACCTTC.

This clonotype occurred many times. The chain is built from TRBV2 and TRBJ1-6; D is perhaps TRBD1 (5 bases). The CDR3 runs to 13 residues. Between the trimmed V and J ends, which lost 8 bases and 5 bases, there was a span of 10 bases. The germline V gene encodes CDR1 SNHLY and CDR2 FYNNEI. The CDR3 is CASRQTDNSPLHF. The CDR3 DNA reads as TGTGCCAGCCGACAGACCGATAATTCACCCCTCCACTTT.

There are many counts of this clonotype. V usage is TRBV28 and J usage is TRBJ1-2; D might be TRBD1 (5 bases). CDR1 MDHEN and CDR2 SYDVKM come from the germline V gene. This CDR3 is built from 16 residues. Trimming pared 8 bases from V and 8 bases from J, leaving 27 bases between. The CDR3 sequence: CASRLSRVGGMRGYTF. The CDR3 nucleotides are TGTGCCAGCCGCTTAAGCAGGGTCGGGGGGATGCGCGGCTACACCTTC.

This clonotype was counted at least ten times. This chain links TRBV20-1 with TRBJ2-7; 11 bases fit TRBD2. The V gene end was trimmed by 5 bases and the J gene end by 4 bases; junction bases not matched to a gene: 16. Germline-derived CDR1 and CDR2 are DFQATT and SNEGSKA (reference sequence). The CDR3 spans 17 residues. The CDR3 reads CSAQGLAGPIVTYEQYF. CDR3 DNA sequence: TGCAGTGCTCAAGGACTAGCGGGCCCGATAGTTACTTACGAGCAGTACTTC.

This clonotype has a count of ten or more. The chain combines TRBV20-1 with TRBJ1-1, with a possible D match to TRBD1 (5 bases). Germline values: CDR1 DFQATT, CDR2 SNEGSKA (reference sequence). The CDR3 length is 12 residues. V was trimmed by 5 bases and J by 8 bases, leaving 15 bases between them. The CDR3 DNA reads TGCAGTGCTTCCGACGCCAGGGAGGAAGCTTTCTTT. It translates to CSASDAREEAFF.

The chain joins TRBV20-1 to TRBJ2-7; 11 bases are a match to TRBD2. This CDR3 has 15 residues. Looked up from germline, CDR1 is DFQATT and CDR2 is SNEGSKA (reference sequence). With V trimmed by 1 base and J by 7 bases, 9 bases remained unmatched. The CDR3 protein is CSARGLAGSPWEQYF. The CDR3 region has the DNA TGCAGTGCTAGAGGACTAGCGGGGAGTCCCTGGGAGCAGTACTTC.

This clonotype showed up many times. CDR3 sequence: CAWSVGQGSYNEQFF. The CDR3 region has the DNA TGTGCCTGGAGTGTAGGGCAGGGTTCCTACAATGAGCAGTTCTTC. This chain connects TRBV30 to TRBJ2-1; D possibly corresponds to TRBD1 (5 bases). V shed 0 bases and J shed 1 base, with 10 bases lying between them. CDR1 GTSNPN and CDR2 SVGIG come from the germline V gene (reference sequence). The CDR3 sequence is 15 residues long.

This chain connects TRBV11-2 to TRBJ2-5; 7 bases are shared with TRBD1. V gave up 1 base and J gave up 13 bases; unmatched junction bases: 9. The CDR3 is made up of 13 amino acids. CDR1 SGHAT and CDR2 FQNNGV come from the germline V gene. The DNA of the CDR3 is TGTGCCAGCAGCTTAGTCGGGACAGATGATTGGTACTTC. This translates into CASSLVGTDDWYF. Looking up the rest from reference TRBV11-2 and TRBJ2-5 gives the full variable domain: EAGVAQSPRYKIIEKRQSVAFWCNPISGHATLYWYQQILGQGPKLLIQFQNNGVVDDSQLPKDRFSAERLKGVDSTLKIQPAKLEDSAVYLCASSLVGTDDWYFGPGTRLLVL.

This clonotype has only a few counts. CDR3 loop: CASSQGTGSGNTIYF. In DNA form, the CDR3 reads TGTGCCAGCAGCCAAGGGACAGGGTCTGGAAACACCATATATTTT. This chain uses TRBV3-1 with TRBJ1-3; 8 bases match TRBD1. The V and J ends lost 1 base and 1 base, in that order; junction bases with no gene match: 0. This CDR3 has 15 amino acids. Per germline, CDR1 LGHDT and CDR2 YNNKEL (reference sequence).

This clonotype was detected a few times. This chain links TRBV6-1 with TRBJ2-1, with 10 nucleotides matching TRBD2. With 0 bases clipped from V and 8 bases from J, the junction kept 7 bases outside the gene matches. The germline CDR1 and CDR2 sequences are MNHNS and SASEGT. The CDR3 contains 16 residues. The DNA of the CDR3 is TGTGCCAGCAGTGAAGCCGGGACTAGCGTATTTGATGAGCAGTTCTTC. Protein product: CASSEAGTSVFDEQFF.

This clonotype was observed many times. This chain uses TRBV27 with TRBJ2-2; D gene ambiguous. This CDR3 contains 14 residues. Deletions cut 2 bases from V and 6 bases from J, with 10 bases between. Germline assignment: CDR1 MNHEY and CDR2 SMNVEV (reference sequence). The CDR3 reads CASSLVGSAGELFF. The DNA of the CDR3 is TGTGCCAGCAGTTTAGTTGGCTCCGCCGGGGAGCTGTTTTTT.

Comment on this clonotype: A much larger clone lies one base from this, so it may be a read error. Without the conserved terminal phenylalanine or tryptophan, this CDR3 likely stems from a read error. This chain uses TRBV5-5 with TRBJ2-1; D uncertain. CDR3 length equals 15 residues. Germline V gives CDR1 SGHKS, CDR2 YYEKEE (reference sequence). Trimming cost V 0 bases and J 0 bases, with 7 bases left between them. This chain's CDR3 is CASSLVSHSYNEQFL. As DNA, the CDR3 is TGTGCCAGCAGCTTGGTTTCTCACTCCTACAATGAGCAGTTCCTC.

This clonotype has at least ten counts. The genes are TRBV4-1 and TRBJ1-2; 10 bases are a match to TRBD1. The V segment lost 4 bases and the J segment 8 bases; nucleotides outside the gene matches: 13. This CDR3 is built from 16 residues. Germline V gene lookup returns CDR1 MGHRA and CDR2 YSYEKL. CDR3 in DNA: TGCGCCAGCAGCCTCCCCCTCCGTGGACAGGGGGGGGGCTACACCTTC. This translates into CASSLPLRGQGGGYTF.

The rearrangement uses TRBV7-9 and TRBJ2-4; D ambiguous. The germline gives CDR1 SEHNR, CDR2 FQNEAQ (reference sequence). CDR3 length: 16 amino acids. V was cut by 3 bases and J by 3 bases, with 15 bases left in between. CDR3 coding DNA: TGTGCCAGCAGCTTGACGGACCTAAGTTACAAAAACATTCAGTACTTC. Its translation is CASSLTDLSYKNIQYF.